A single sample is the source of the 11 T cell receptor beta chains below, sequenced in a study of control samples from healthy donors and cancer patients. Data came from immunoSEQ multiplex PCR; TCRdb stores just in-frame clones and leaves some out. The data show about 140,000 clones, 90% to 95% seen once. Input material: blood. Receptor source: a man aged 35 to 55 in good health.

V gene TRBV2 combines with J gene TRBJ1-2, with a possible D match to TRBD1 (5 bases). Trimming stripped 3 bases from V and 4 bases from J, with 12 bases between. CDR1 SNHLY and CDR2 FYNNEI come from the germline V gene. The CDR3 spans 14 residues. CDR3: CASSEADSLYGYTF. CDR3 DNA sequence: TGTGCCAGCAGTGAGGCCGACAGTCTCTATGGCTACACCTTC.

The rearrangement uses TRBV11-3 and TRBJ2-5, with D perhaps TRBD1 or TRBD2 (5 bases each). The CDR3 loop spans 14 amino acids. Looked up from germline, CDR1 is SGHNT and CDR2 is YENEEA. Trimming stripped 2 bases from V and 3 bases from J, with 10 bases between. The CDR3 protein is CASSLRGAEETQYF. The CDR3 DNA follows: TGTGCCAGCAGCTTAAGAGGGGCTGAAGAGACCCAGTACTTC.

The V call is TRBV2, the J call TRBJ1-1; D is perhaps TRBD1 (6 bases). Germline CDR1 and CDR2: SNHLY and FYNNEI. The CDR3 contains 11 residues. The V end was cut by 7 bases, the J end by 11 bases, with 14 bases between. CDR3 nucleotides: TGTGCCAGCATGAGGGAGGGGGTGGCTTTCTTT. Translation: CASMREGVAFF. Full variable domain (remainder filled in from reference TRBV2 and TRBJ1-1): EPEVTQTPSHQVTQMGQEVILRCVPISNHLYFYWYRQILGQKVEFLVSFYNNEISEKSEIFDDQFSVERPDGSNFTLKIRSTKLEDSAMYFCASMREGVAFFGQGTRLTVV.

The rearrangement joins TRBV6-2 or TRBV6-3 to TRBJ2-4; D unclear. Germline CDR1 is MNHEY and CDR2 is SVGEGT. The ends were cut back, 2 bases at V and 16 bases at J, with 12 bases in the middle. The CDR3 covers 11 residues. CDR3 loop: CASSYGHKGYF. The CDR3 coding sequence is TGTGCCAGCAGTTACGGCCATAAGGGATACTTC.

The V call is TRBV10-2, the J call TRBJ2-2; D may match TRBD1 or TRBD2 (5 bases each). Deletions cut 0 bases from V and 2 bases from J, with 10 bases between. Germline assignment: CDR1 WSHSY and CDR2 SAAADI. The CDR3 extends over 16 amino acids. Here the CDR3 reads CASSESRGRNTGELFF. The CDR3 bases are TGCGCCAGCAGTGAGTCGAGGGGCAGAAACACCGGGGAGCTGTTTTTT.

This clone has a handful of counts. J is TRBJ1-1 and V is TRBV5-1, with D hard to call. Trimming pared 9 bases from V and 1 base from J, leaving 13 bases between. The germline CDR1 and CDR2 sequences are SGHRS and YFSETQ. The length of the CDR3 is 13 residues. CDR3 sequence: CATSLTRNTEAFF. The CDR3 DNA reads as TGCGCCACCTCCCTTACGAGGAACACTGAAGCTTTCTTT.

The V gene is TRBV5-1, the J gene TRBJ2-2; 11 bases agree with TRBD2. This CDR3 has 17 residues. The germline CDR1 and CDR2 sequences are SGHRS and YFSETQ. Unmatched junction bases numbered 9, after V lost 4 bases and J lost 4 bases. The CDR3 DNA reads as TGCGCCAGCAGCCAACTCCCCGGGACTAGCGGCACCGGGGAGCTGTTTTTT. Encoded protein: CASSQLPGTSGTGELFF. The full variable domain, in which reference TRBV5-1 and TRBJ2-2 provide the parts outside the CDR3, is KAGVTQTPRYLIKTRGQQVTLSCSPISGHRSVSWYQQTPGQGLQFLFEYFSETQRNKGNFPGRFSGRQFSNSRSEMNVSTLELGDSALYLCASSQLPGTSGTGELFFGEGSRLTVL.

This clone was seen a single time. The chain couples TRBV6-2 or TRBV6-3 to TRBJ2-3, with TRBD1 identical over 9 bases. V gave up 5 bases and J gave up 6 bases; unmatched junction bases: 12. Germline V lookup: CDR1 MNHEY, CDR2 SVGEGT. This CDR3 has 16 residues. Here the CDR3 DNA reads TGTGCCAGCAGTAACCCGGACAGGGGCATATCTGATACGCAGTATTTT. Protein product: CASSNPDRGISDTQYF.

The V and J genes are TRBV13 and TRBJ1-6; 8 bases map to TRBD1. With 5 bases clipped from V and 9 bases from J, the junction kept 9 bases outside the gene matches. Germline CDR1 reads PRHDT; CDR2 reads FYEKMQ (reference sequence). The CDR3 is made up of 15 amino acids. CDR3 DNA: TGTGCCAGCAGCCCCTACGGACAGGGTGGTTCACCCCTCCACTTT. Protein product: CASSPYGQGGSPLHF. Based on the CDR3 plus reference TRBV13 and TRBJ1-6, the full variable domain is AAGVIQSPRHLIKEKRETATLKCYPIPRHDTVYWYQQGPGQDPQFLISFYEKMQSDKGSIPDRFSAQQFSDYHSELNMSSLELGDSALYFCASSPYGQGGSPLHFGNGTRLTVT.

The chain links TRBV6-5 to TRBJ2-3, with 10 bases that match TRBD1. The CDR3 consists of 15 residues. V was pared by 6 bases and J by 2 bases, with 5 bases of the junction left unmatched. Germline CDR1 is MNHEY and CDR2 is SVGAGI. The chain's CDR3 is CASRRQGALTDTQYF. The CDR3 DNA is TGTGCCAGCAGGCGACAGGGGGCCCTCACAGATACGCAGTATTTT.

The V and J genes are TRBV12-5 and TRBJ2-3; D not certain. CDR1 and CDR2 from the germline V gene are LGHNT and FRNRAP. The CDR3 is 12 residues long. Trimming took off 2 bases at V and 8 bases at J, with 8 bases between the two ends. CDR3 coding DNA: TGTGCTAGTGGTTTGAATGAAATTACGCAGTATTTT. Translation: CASGLNEITQYF.